This is a list of T cell receptor beta chains from one sample in a study of PD-L1 blockade in urothelial cancer. Assay used: immunoSEQ multiplex PCR; TCRdb lists only in-frame clones, some missing. The sample holds fewer than 95,000 clones, 84% seen once. Source: PBMCs, taken around atezolizumab (anti-PD-L1) treatment. All receptors derive from a man between 60 and 75 years old with urothelial cancer. CDR3s include the opening cysteine and the closing phenylalanine or tryptophan. D genes are given only for firm matches. Some rows have no size entry. The others give once, few or many, or a class for an expanded clone.

d_call	v_call	j_call	clone_size	cdr3_nt	cdr3_aa
NA	TRBV7-3	TRBJ1-1	NA	TGTGCCAGCAGCCAGGGAATGAACACTGAAGCTTTCTTT	CASSQGMNTEAFF
NA	TRBV5-1	TRBJ2-3	NA	TGCGCCAGCAGCTTCGGAGGGCCAGATACGCAGTATTTT	CASSFGGPDTQYF
NA	TRBV7-9	TRBJ2-2	NA	TGTGCCAGCAGCCTCCTTCCAGGGCTCCGATTCGGTGCCGGGGAGCTGTTTTTT	CASSLLPGLRFGAGELFF
NA	TRBV5-1	TRBJ2-2	few	TGCGCCAGCAGCTTGATGGGGGCGCCTGGCACCGGGGAGCTGTTTTTT	CASSLMGAPGTGELFF
TRBD2	TRBV19	TRBJ2-3	NA	TGTGCCAGTAGTAGGGGACTAGCGGGAAATACGCAGTATTTT	CASSRGLAGNTQYF
TRBD2	TRBV5-4	TRBJ2-1	NA	TGTGCCAGCAGCCCCAGACTAGCGGGAGGTCTCCACAATGAGCAGTTCTTC	CASSPRLAGGLHNEQFF
TRBD2	TRBV19	TRBJ2-5	once	TGTGCCAGTAGTACTCATAGGGGCTCGGGACTAGCGGGGAAAGAGACCCAGTACTTC	CASSTHRGSGLAGKETQYF
NA	TRBV5-6	TRBJ1-3	NA	TGTGCCAGCAGCTTGGCCGGCAGGGGAACCGGAAACACCATATATTTT	CASSLAGRGTGNTIYF
NA	TRBV6-1	TRBJ2-5	NA	TGTGCCAGCAGCGTTACAGGGAGTAAAGGAACCCAGTACTTC	CASSVTGSKGTQYF
NA	TRBV7-9	TRBJ2-2	NA	TGTGCCAGCAGCTTAGCGAGGTACACCGGGGAGCTGTTTTTT	CASSLARYTGELFF
NA	TRBV6-5	TRBJ2-7	NA	TGTGCCAGCCAGGACTCCTACGAGCAGTACTTC	CASQDSYEQYF
NA	TRBV5-1	TRBJ2-7	NA	TGCGCCAGCAGCTTGGAGGGGGCCTACGAGCAGTACTTC	CASSLEGAYEQYF
TRBD2	TRBV10-1	TRBJ2-1	NA	TGCGCCAGCAGTGATGGGCGGGGGGGCCGCGACAATGAGCAGTTCTTC	CASSDGRGGRDNEQFF
NA	TRBV10-3	TRBJ1-4	NA	TGTGCCATCAGTGACCGGGATTCATTTGAAAAACTGTTTTTT	CAISDRDSFEKLFF
TRBD1	TRBV29-1	TRBJ2-1	NA	TGCAGCGTTGACCTGGGACAGCTAAAGCAGTTCTTC	CSVDLGQLKQFF
TRBD1	TRBV5-1	TRBJ2-3	NA	TGCGCCAGCAGCTTGATGGGACAGATCACAGATACGCAGTATTTT	CASSLMGQITDTQYF
TRBD2	TRBV27	TRBJ2-7	NA	TGTGCCAGCAGTTCCTCTCGACTAGCGGGACCCTACGAGCAGTACTTC	CASSSSRLAGPYEQYF
TRBD2	TRBV4-3	TRBJ2-5	once	TGCGCCAGCAGCCTTACTAGCGCCCAAGAGACCCAGTACTTC	CASSLTSAQETQYF
NA	TRBV5-1	TRBJ2-6	NA	TGCGCCAGCAGCTTGGACACGGACTACTCTGGGGCCAACGTCCTGACTTTC	CASSLDTDYSGANVLTF
TRBD2	TRBV27	TRBJ2-7	NA	TGTGCCAGCAGTTTTAGGACTAGCGGGGGGCAAGAGTACTTC	CASSFRTSGGQEYF
NA	TRBV21-1	TRBJ2-3	NA	TGTGCCAGCGGCCTCCGGGACAGGCGCACAGATACGCAGTATTTT	CASGLRDRRTDTQYF
TRBD1	TRBV5-1	TRBJ2-5	NA	TGCGCCAGCAGCTTGGGGATACAGGGGGCGTCGGCCCAGTACTTC	CASSLGIQGASAQYF
NA	TRBV18	TRBJ2-5	once	TGTGCCAGCTCACCAGGGAATCGGGGGACCCAGTACTTC	CASSPGNRGTQYF
NA	TRBV4-3	TRBJ1-1	NA	TGCGCCAGCAGCCAAGAAGCGAACACTGAAGCTTTCTTT	CASSQEANTEAFF
NA	TRBV11-2	TRBJ2-7	NA	TGTGCCAGCAGCTTAGCAGGGGGTAGCGGGATCTCCTACGAGCAGTACTTC	CASSLAGGSGISYEQYF
NA	TRBV5-1	TRBJ1-3	NA	TGCGCCAGCAGCCCTGAGAGCTCTGGAAACACCATATATTTT	CASSPESSGNTIYF
TRBD2	TRBV2	TRBJ2-1	NA	TGTGCCAGCAGTCCCCGACTAGCGGGAGTGGGGAATGAGCAGTTCTTC	CASSPRLAGVGNEQFF